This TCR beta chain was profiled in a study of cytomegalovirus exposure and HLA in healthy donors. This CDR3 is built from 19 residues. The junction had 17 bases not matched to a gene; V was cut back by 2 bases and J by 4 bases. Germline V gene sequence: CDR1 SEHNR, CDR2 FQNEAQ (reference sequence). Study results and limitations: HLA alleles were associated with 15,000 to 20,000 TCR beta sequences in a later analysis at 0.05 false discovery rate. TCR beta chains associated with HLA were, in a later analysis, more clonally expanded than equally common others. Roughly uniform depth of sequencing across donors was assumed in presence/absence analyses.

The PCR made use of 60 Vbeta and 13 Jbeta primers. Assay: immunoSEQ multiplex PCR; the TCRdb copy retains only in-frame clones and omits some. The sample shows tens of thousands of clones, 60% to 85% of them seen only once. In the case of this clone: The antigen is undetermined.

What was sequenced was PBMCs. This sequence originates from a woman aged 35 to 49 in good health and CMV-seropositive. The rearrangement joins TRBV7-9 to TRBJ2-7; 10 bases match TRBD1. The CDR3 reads CASSLSRDRGLGLRYEQYF. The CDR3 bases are TGTGCCAGCAGCTTAAGTAGGGACAGGGGACTCGGCTTAAGGTACGAGCAGTACTTC.